This T cell receptor (beta chain) was found in a study (dated by TCRdb to 2016 to 2017). Preparation of the library involved RT-PCR. The sample was run on an Illumina MiSeq. Through fastp at Q25 and MiXCR, TCRdb rebuilt clones from the public reads, retaining in-frame beta chains. Entries are consolidated by CDR3 protein sequence, retaining the most common genes and DNA. The sample table contains about 700,000 distinct CDR3 sequences; only one count was recorded for approximately 15% of them. Jointly, the top ten make up just over 3.5% of the sample. Turning to this clonotype: Its specific antigen is unknown. Base qualities are not at hand, and no much larger clone is one base apart.

Reading the germline V gene gives CDR1 MNHEY and CDR2 SVGEGT. Unmatched junction bases come to 8, with V trimmed by 7 bases and J by 5 bases. CDR3 length: 13 amino acids, cysteine to phenylalanine. The entry retains the CDR3 DNA only, 39 bases that are in frame from base 1. The TCR was taken from a female donor in good health, serving as a healthy control. The sample was memory CD4+ T cells from blood. The chain uses TRBV6-2 or TRBV6-3 and TRBJ2-7; a stretch of 7 junction bases matches TRBD2. Read as DNA, the sequence is TGTGCCAGCAAAGGAGCTAGCGGCCACGAGCAGTACTTC. This gives the protein CASKGASGHEQYF.